This entry lists 8 T cell receptor beta chains sequenced from one sample in a study of blood T cell repertoires in COVID-19. The method was immunoSEQ multiplex PCR; TCRdb's version includes in-frame clones alone and lacks a portion of them. The sample holds more than 110,000 clones, about three quarters seen once. Sequences were obtained from peripheral blood. The receptors were gathered from a woman between 45 and 65 years old with active or convalescent COVID-19.

The chain recombines TRBV27 with TRBJ1-6, with 9 bases lining up with TRBD1. The germline CDR1 and CDR2 sequences are MNHEY and SMNVEV (reference sequence). V lost 5 bases and J lost 1; bases outside the gene matches: 12. This CDR3 is built from 19 residues. The CDR3 sequence is CASSASGTGPRSYNSPLHF. In nucleotides, the CDR3 is TGTGCCAGCAGTGCCTCCGGGACAGGGCCAAGGTCCTATAATTCACCCCTCCACTTT.

The rearrangement uses TRBV7-2 and TRBJ2-3; 8 positions agree with TRBD1. This CDR3 contains 16 residues. Germline V lookup: CDR1 SGHTA, CDR2 FQGNSA. Trimming cost V 2 bases and J 9 bases; bases outside gene matches: 13. CDR3 amino acids: CASSLSSPAGGATQYF. The CDR3 DNA reads TGTGCCAGCAGCTTATCTTCCCCGGCAGGGGGCGCGACGCAGTATTTT.

The genes are TRBV3-1 (or the pseudogene TRBV3-2) and TRBJ2-3; 10 positions match TRBD2. Germline V gene lookup returns CDR1 LGHDT and CDR2 YNNKEL (reference sequence). V trimming: 1 base; J trimming: 8 bases; junction bases outside the gene matches: 3. This CDR3 is built from 14 residues. This CDR3 is CASSQGTSGVTQYF. The CDR3 region has the DNA TGTGCCAGCAGCCAAGGTACTAGCGGGGTTACGCAGTATTTT.

The J gene is TRBJ1-2, the V gene TRBV7-2; maybe TRBD1 (5 bases). The CDR3 length is 14 residues. In germline, CDR1 is SGHTA, CDR2 FQGNSA. V lost 5 bases and J lost 4, with 14 bases in between. CDR3 in amino acids: CASSLGASIYGYTF. In nucleotides, the CDR3 is TGTGCCAGCAGCCTAGGGGCCTCCATCTATGGCTACACCTTC.

The chain couples TRBV3-1 (or the pseudogene TRBV3-2) to TRBJ2-2; possible D gene TRBD2, 6 bases. The length of the CDR3 is 13 residues. Germline V gene sequence: CDR1 LGHDT, CDR2 YNNKEL (reference sequence). V lost 4 bases and J lost 5, with 8 bases in between. The CDR3 DNA reads TGTGCCAGCAGCCTCCGGGGGACCGGGGAGCTGTTTTTT. Amino acid sequence: CASSLRGTGELFF.

A single count supports this clone. The V call is TRBV18, the J call TRBJ1-3, with TRBD1 matching over 7 bases. The germline gives CDR1 KGHSH, CDR2 LQKENI. V shed 5 bases, J shed 2 bases, and the junction held 9 bases outside the gene matches. CDR3 length equals 16 residues. The CDR3 DNA is TGTGCCAGCTCAACAACTTGGGACAGAGCTGGAAACACCATATATTTT. It codes for CASSTTWDRAGNTIYF.

The chain carries TRBV7-9 and TRBJ1-5; no reliable D call. CDR3 length equals 12 residues. Deletions cut 6 bases from V and 3 bases from J, with 6 bases between. From germline, CDR1 is SEHNR and CDR2 FQNEAQ (reference sequence). CDR3 sequence reads: CASSLDNQPQHF. The CDR3 coding sequence is TGTGCCAGCAGTCTAGACAATCAGCCCCAGCATTTT.

The chain links TRBV28 to TRBJ2-1; 7 bases are a match to TRBD1. From germline, CDR1 is MDHEN and CDR2 SYDVKM. CDR3 length equals 15 residues. Germline trimming cut 2 bases from V and 2 bases from J; bases unmatched to any gene: 3. In DNA, the CDR3 is TGTGCCAGCAGTTTAGAGGGGGCCACCTACAATGAGCAGTTCTTC. This gives the protein CASSLEGATYNEQFF.